A single sample is the source of the 17 T cell receptor beta chains below, sequenced in a study of cytotoxic CD8 clonotypes in ibrutinib-treated CLL (TCRdb year 2021). In light of the paper, this sample's time point label describes: progressive disease on ibrutinib. Library prep was done by the immunoSEQ multiplex PCR assay. TCRdb took this table from immuneACCESS and kept in-frame rearrangements with V and J called. Such tables lack part of the clones; where checked against another copy, unresolved V genes explain under half of the gap, and the rest is unexplained. In this sample the table shows over 250,000 clones, less than 85% of which occur a single time. About 6% of the sample is held by the ten biggest clonotypes. The source was PBMCs, collected at disease progression, from a patient treated with ibrutinib. The receptors shown here come from a human donor with chronic lymphocytic leukemia.

This clone was counted between two and nine times. The V call is TRBV28, the J call TRBJ2-5, with unresolved D. The length of the CDR3 is 14 residues. Germline CDR1 is MDHEN and CDR2 is SYDVKM. The ends were cut back, 5 bases at V and 2 bases at J, with 12 bases in the middle. CDR3: CASSDGRRQETQYF. CDR3 DNA sequence: TGTGCCAGCAGTGACGGACGGAGACAAGAGACCCAGTACTTC.

This clone was recorded only once. This rearrangement joins TRBV4-1 to TRBJ1-6, with 7 positions matching TRBD1. V dropped 1 base and J dropped 3; count of bases not matched to a gene: 9. This CDR3 is built from 18 residues. Germline V lookup: CDR1 MGHRA, CDR2 YSYEKL. This chain's CDR3 is CASSQASQGVNYNSPLHF. The CDR3 nucleotides are TGCGCCAGCAGCCAAGCCTCCCAGGGGGTAAACTATAATTCACCCCTCCACTTT.

This chain joins TRBV20-1 and TRBJ2-5; no firm D call. Germline CDR1 reads DFQATT; CDR2 reads SNEGSKA (reference sequence). Trimming shortened V by 5 bases and J by 2 bases, and 6 bases separated the two germline ends. The CDR3 has 11 residues. The CDR3 region has the DNA TGCAGTGCTCCTTTTCAAGAGACCCAGTACTTC. Its protein product is CSAPFQETQYF.

CDR3 bases: TGTGCCAGCAGTTACTCCTCTTTAGGACAGCCCCGGGTTGAGTACTTC. This translates into CASSYSSLGQPRVEYF. The V call is TRBV6-5, the J call TRBJ2-7; possibly TRBD1 for D (6 bases). The CDR3 is 16 amino acids. V lost 0 bases to trimming and J lost 11 bases, with 23 bases between them. Germline CDR1 reads MNHEY; CDR2 reads SVGAGI.

The genes are TRBV6-6 and TRBJ2-7; D unclear. Germline V lookup: CDR1 MNHNY, CDR2 SVGAGI (reference sequence). Trimming left V 0 bases short and J 3 bases short, with 9 bases between. The CDR3 is made up of 14 amino acids. The CDR3 here is CASSYSSPLYEQYF. The CDR3 nucleotides are TGTGCCAGCAGTTACTCGTCCCCGCTCTACGAGCAGTACTTC.

The chain combines TRBV9 with TRBJ2-5, with a tentative D call TRBD2 (7 bases). Germline CDR1 SGDLS, CDR2 YYNGEE. Trimming cost V 3 bases and J 7 bases, with 19 bases left between them. The CDR3 loop spans 15 amino acids. CDR3 in amino acids: CASSEGWGGLGTQYF. CDR3 nucleotide sequence: TGTGCCAGCAGCGAGGGATGGGGGGGCCTTGGGACCCAGTACTTC.

The chain links TRBV4-1 to TRBJ1-4, with D unclear. The CDR3 has 16 residues. V was cut by 0 bases and J by 0 bases, with 8 bases left in between. The germline V gene has CDR1 MGHRA and CDR2 YSYEKL. The CDR3 coding sequence is TGCGCCAGCAGCCAAGAGTCGGTTGCAACTAATGAAAAACTGTTTTTT. Residues: CASSQESVATNEKLFF.

V is TRBV10-3 and J is TRBJ2-3, with 9 bases matching TRBD2. With V trimmed by 3 bases and J by 0 bases, 4 bases remained unmatched. CDR3 size: 16 residues. Germline CDR1 ENHRY, CDR2 SYGVKD. This CDR3 reads CAISDLAGVSTDTQYF. The CDR3 DNA reads as TGTGCCATCAGTGATTTAGCGGGGGTGAGCACAGATACGCAGTATTTT.

The chain has TRBV2 and TRBJ2-5, with D perhaps matching TRBD2 (6 bases). The germline V gene has CDR1 SNHLY and CDR2 FYNNEI. This CDR3 is 12 amino acids long. The V gene lost 6 bases and the J gene lost 13 bases, with 18 bases spanning the gap. The CDR3 region has the DNA TGTGCCAGCAGGCCGATACTAGCCCTATGGTACTTC. This encodes CASRPILALWYF.

This clone was seen only once. The CDR3 bases are TGTGCCAGCAGCTTAGATCTTGGACAGAGCTATGGCTACACCTTC. It yields the protein CASSLDLGQSYGYTF. J is TRBJ1-2 and V is TRBV11-2, with a possible D match to TRBD1 (6 bases). The CDR3 covers 15 residues. Per the germline V gene, CDR1 is SGHAT and CDR2 is FQNNGV. The V gene lost 0 bases and the J gene lost 4 bases, with 12 bases spanning the gap.

The CDR3 DNA reads TGTGCCAGCAGCCCAGGACGGTCGGACTATGGCTACACCTTC. Protein: CASSPGRSDYGYTF. The genes are TRBV7-2 and TRBJ1-2; the D is unclear. Germline V gives CDR1 SGHTA, CDR2 FQGNSA. Trimming shortened V by 5 bases and J by 3 bases, and 13 bases separated the two germline ends. The CDR3 totals 14 residues.

The chain uses TRBV15 and TRBJ2-6; D ambiguous. Germline V gene sequence: CDR1 LNHNV, CDR2 YYDKDF (reference sequence). This CDR3 has 14 amino acids. V was shortened by 1 base and J by 3 bases, with 4 bases between the two germline ends. CDR3 residues: CATSRVNGANVLTF. The CDR3 DNA is TGTGCCACCAGCAGAGTAAATGGGGCCAACGTCCTGACTTTC.

CDR3 sequence: CASSSRQGTGELFF. The CDR3 DNA reads TGCGCCAGCAGCTCTCGACAGGGGACCGGGGAGCTGTTTTTT. This chain links TRBV5-1 with TRBJ2-2; TRBD1 matches at 8 bases. CDR3 length: 14 amino acids. Trimming cost V 3 bases and J 5 bases; bases outside gene matches: 3. The V gene's germline CDR1 is SGHRS and CDR2 YFSETQ.

The V and J genes are TRBV7-2 and TRBJ2-7, with 8 bases matching TRBD2. The CDR3 spans 14 residues. Germline V gene data show CDR1 as SGHTA and CDR2 as FQGNSA. The trim removed 5 bases at V and 3 bases at J, leaving 6 bases unmatched. In DNA form, the CDR3 reads TGTGCCAGCAGCCAGTTTAGCGGGAACTACGAGCAGTACTTC. Protein sequence: CASSQFSGNYEQYF.

CDR3 amino acids: CAISGLSSQFGGAETQYF. CDR3 bases: TGTGCCATCAGTGGCCTGTCGTCTCAATTTGGAGGGGCGGAGACCCAGTACTTC. The gene calls are TRBV10-3 and TRBJ2-5, with D maybe TRBD2 (6 bases). Germline CDR1 ENHRY, CDR2 SYGVKD. The CDR3 contains 18 residues. Trimming took 4 bases from V and 5 from J, leaving 26 bases between them.

The genes are TRBV4-1 and TRBJ1-3; perhaps TRBD1 as D (6 bases). CDR3 length: 14 amino acids. Trimming removed 0 bases from V and 8 bases from J, with 11 bases in between. Germline CDR1 and CDR2: MGHRA and YSYEKL. For the CDR3, the DNA is TGCGCCAGCAGCCAAGATGCCAGGGGCTACACCATATATTTT. Protein: CASSQDARGYTIYF.

The chain joins TRBV29-1 to TRBJ2-7, with D perhaps TRBD1 or TRBD2 (6 bases each). The germline V and J ends were trimmed by 6 bases and 4 bases, with 19 bases remaining between them. Looked up from germline, CDR1 is SQVTM and CDR2 is ANQGSEA. The CDR3 loop spans 14 amino acids. The DNA of the CDR3 is TGCAGCGTGGCCCAATACGCGGGGACATACGAGCAGTACTTC. It codes for CSVAQYAGTYEQYF.